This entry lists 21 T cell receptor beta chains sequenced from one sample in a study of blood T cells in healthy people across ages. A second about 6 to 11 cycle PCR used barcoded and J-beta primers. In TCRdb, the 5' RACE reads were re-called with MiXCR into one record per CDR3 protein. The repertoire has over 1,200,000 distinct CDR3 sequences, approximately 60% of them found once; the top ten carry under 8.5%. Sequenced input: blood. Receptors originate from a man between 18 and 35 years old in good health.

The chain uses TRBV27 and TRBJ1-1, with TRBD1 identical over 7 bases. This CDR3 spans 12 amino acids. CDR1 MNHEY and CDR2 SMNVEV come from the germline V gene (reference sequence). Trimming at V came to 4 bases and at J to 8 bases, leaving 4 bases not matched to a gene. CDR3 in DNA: TGTGCCAGCAGTTCCTGGGACAGAGAAGCTTTCTTT. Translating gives CASSSWDREAFF.

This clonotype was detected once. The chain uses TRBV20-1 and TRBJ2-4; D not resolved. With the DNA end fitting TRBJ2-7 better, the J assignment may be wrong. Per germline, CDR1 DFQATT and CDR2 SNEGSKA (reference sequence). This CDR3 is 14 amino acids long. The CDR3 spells CSARDLSAPYEQYF. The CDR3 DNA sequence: TGCAGTGCTAGAGATCTTTCCGCTCCCTACGAGCAGTACTTC.

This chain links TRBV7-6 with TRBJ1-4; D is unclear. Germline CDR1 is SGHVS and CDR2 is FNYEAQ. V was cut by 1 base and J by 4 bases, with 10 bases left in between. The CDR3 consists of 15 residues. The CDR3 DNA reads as TGTGCCAGCAGCTTAGAGACCGCTTTTAATGAAAAACTGTTTTTT. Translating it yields CASSLETAFNEKLFF.

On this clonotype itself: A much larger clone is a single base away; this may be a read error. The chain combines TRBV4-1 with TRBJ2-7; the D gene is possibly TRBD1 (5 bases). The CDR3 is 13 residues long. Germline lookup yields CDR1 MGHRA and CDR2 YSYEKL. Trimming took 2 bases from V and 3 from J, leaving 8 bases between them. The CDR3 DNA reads TGCGCCAGCAGCCAACGACAGCTCTACGAGCAGTACTTC. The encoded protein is CASSQRQLYEQYF.

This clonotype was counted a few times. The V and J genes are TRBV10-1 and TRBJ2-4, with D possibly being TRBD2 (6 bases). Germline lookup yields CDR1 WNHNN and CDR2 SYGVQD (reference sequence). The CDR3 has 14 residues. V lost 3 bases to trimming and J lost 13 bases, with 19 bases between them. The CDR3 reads CASSDNTRGNEQYF. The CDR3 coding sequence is TGCGCCAGCAGTGACAACACCCGGGGGAATGAGCAGTACTTC.

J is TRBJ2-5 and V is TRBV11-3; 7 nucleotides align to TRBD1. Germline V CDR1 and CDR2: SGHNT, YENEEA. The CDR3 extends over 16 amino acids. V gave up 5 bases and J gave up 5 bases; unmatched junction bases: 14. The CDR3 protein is CASSPMGTESRETQYF. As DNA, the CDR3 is TGTGCCAGCAGCCCAATGGGGACAGAAAGTCGGGAGACCCAGTACTTC.

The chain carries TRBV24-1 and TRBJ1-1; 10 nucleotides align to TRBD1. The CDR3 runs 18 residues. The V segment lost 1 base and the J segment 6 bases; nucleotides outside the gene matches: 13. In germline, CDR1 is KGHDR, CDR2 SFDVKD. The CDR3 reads CATSDFRGQGPEPPEAFF. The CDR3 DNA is TGTGCCACCAGTGATTTTAGGGGACAGGGGCCCGAGCCCCCTGAAGCTTTCTTT.

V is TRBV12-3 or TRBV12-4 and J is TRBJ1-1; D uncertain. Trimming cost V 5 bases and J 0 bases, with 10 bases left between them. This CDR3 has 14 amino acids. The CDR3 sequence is CASSVETMNTEAFF. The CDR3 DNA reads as TGTGCCAGCAGTGTAGAGACGATGAACACTGAAGCTTTCTTT.

This chain's CDR3 is CSVGGYSNQPQHF. The CDR3 region has the DNA TGCAGCGTCGGGGGATATAGCAATCAGCCCCAGCATTTT. The chain is built from TRBV29-1 and TRBJ1-5; TRBD1 might be the D (5 bases). The germline V gene encodes CDR1 SQVTM and CDR2 ANQGSEA. CDR3 length: 13 residues. V was pared by 6 bases and J by 0 bases, with 9 bases between. The full variable domain, with the rest looked up from reference TRBV29-1 and TRBJ1-5, is SAVISQKPSRDICQRGTSLTIQCQVDSQVTMMFWYRQQPGQSLTLIATANQGSEATYESGFVIDKFPISRPNLTFSTLTVSNMSPEDSSIYLCSVGGYSNQPQHFGDGTRLSIL.

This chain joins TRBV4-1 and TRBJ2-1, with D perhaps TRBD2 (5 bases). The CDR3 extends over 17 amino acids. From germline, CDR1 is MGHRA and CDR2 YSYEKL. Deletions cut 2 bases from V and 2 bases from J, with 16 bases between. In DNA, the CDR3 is TGCGCCAGCAGCCAAACGCGAGGGCCTGGCCCCTACAATGAGCAGTTCTTC. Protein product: CASSQTRGPGPYNEQFF.

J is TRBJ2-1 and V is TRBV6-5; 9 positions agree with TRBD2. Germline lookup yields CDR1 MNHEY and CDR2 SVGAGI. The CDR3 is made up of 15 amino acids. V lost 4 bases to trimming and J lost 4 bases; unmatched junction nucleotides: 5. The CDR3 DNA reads TGTGCCAGCAGTTCTGTAGCGGGAGCGTACAATGAGCAGTTCTTC. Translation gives CASSSVAGAYNEQFF.

DNA for the CDR3: TGCGCCAGCAGCGTGGTGCCGGGACATAATAATTCACCCCTCCACTTT. Amino acids: CASSVVPGHNNSPLHF. This chain uses TRBV5-1 with TRBJ1-6; possible D gene TRBD1, 6 bases. Germline CDR1 is SGHRS and CDR2 is YFSETQ. The CDR3 consists of 16 residues. Trimming took 4 bases from V and 5 from J, leaving 16 bases between them. The full variable domain, its missing parts supplied by reference TRBV5-1 and TRBJ1-6, is KAGVTQTPRYLIKTRGQQVTLSCSPISGHRSVSWYQQTPGQGLQFLFEYFSETQRNKGNFPGRFSGRQFSNSRSEMNVSTLELGDSALYLCASSVVPGHNNSPLHFGNGTRLTVT.

Here the CDR3 DNA reads TGCAGCGTTGTAGCAGCGGGCGGGCCATACAATGAGCAGTACTTC. Encoded protein: CSVVAAGGPYNEQYF. This chain uses TRBV29-1 with TRBJ2-7, with D perhaps TRBD2 (6 bases). CDR3 length: 15 residues. The germline gives CDR1 SQVTM, CDR2 ANQGSEA. The germline V and J ends were trimmed by 4 bases and 7 bases, with 23 bases remaining between them.

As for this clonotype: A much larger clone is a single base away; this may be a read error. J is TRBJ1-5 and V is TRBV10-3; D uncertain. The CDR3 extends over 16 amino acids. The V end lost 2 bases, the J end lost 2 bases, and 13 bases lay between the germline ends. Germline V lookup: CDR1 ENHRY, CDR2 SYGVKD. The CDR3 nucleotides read TGTGCCATCAGTGAGGTTCAGAACTGGGGCAATCAGCCCCAGCATTTT. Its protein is CAISEVQNWGNQPQHF.

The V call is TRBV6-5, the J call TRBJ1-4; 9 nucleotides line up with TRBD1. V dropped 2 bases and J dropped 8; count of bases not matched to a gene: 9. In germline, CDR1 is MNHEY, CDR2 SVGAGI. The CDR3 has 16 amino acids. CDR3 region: CASSYTGTGYFEKLFF. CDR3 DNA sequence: TGTGCCAGCAGTTACACGGGGACAGGGTATTTCGAAAAACTGTTTTTT.

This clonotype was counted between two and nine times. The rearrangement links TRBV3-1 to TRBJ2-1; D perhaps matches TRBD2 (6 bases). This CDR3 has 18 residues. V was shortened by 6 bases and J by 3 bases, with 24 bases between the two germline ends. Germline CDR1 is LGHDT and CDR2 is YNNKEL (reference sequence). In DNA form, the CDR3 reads TGTGCCAGCAGTCGCCTAGCGAGGACCGGGCCTGACTACAATGAGCAGTTCTTC. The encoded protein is CASSRLARTGPDYNEQFF.

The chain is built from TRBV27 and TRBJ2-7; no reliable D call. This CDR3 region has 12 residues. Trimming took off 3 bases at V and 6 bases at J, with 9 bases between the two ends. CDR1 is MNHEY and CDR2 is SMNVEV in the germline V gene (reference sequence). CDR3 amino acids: CASSFPPGEQYF. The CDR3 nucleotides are TGTGCCAGCAGTTTCCCCCCGGGCGAGCAGTACTTC.

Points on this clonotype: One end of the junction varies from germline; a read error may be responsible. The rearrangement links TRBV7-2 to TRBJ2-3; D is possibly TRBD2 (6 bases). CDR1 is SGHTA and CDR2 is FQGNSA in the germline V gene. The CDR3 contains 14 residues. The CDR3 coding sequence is TGTGCCGGCAGCACCGGGACTGGCACAGATACGCAGTATTTT. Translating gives CAGSTGTGTDTQYF.

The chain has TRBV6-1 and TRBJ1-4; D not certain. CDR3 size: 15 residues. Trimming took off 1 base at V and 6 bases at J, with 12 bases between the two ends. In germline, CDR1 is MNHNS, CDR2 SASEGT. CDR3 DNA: TGTGCCAGCAGTGAAGTTTTGAGCCCGGATGAAAAACTGTTTTTT. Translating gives CASSEVLSPDEKLFF.

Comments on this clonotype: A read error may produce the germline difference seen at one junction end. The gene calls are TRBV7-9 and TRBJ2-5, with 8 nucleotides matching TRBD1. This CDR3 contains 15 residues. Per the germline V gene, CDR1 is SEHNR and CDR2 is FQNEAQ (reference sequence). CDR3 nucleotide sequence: TGCGCCAGCAGCGAACCGGGACAGGTACCCCTAGCGCAGTACTTC. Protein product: CASSEPGQVPLAQYF.

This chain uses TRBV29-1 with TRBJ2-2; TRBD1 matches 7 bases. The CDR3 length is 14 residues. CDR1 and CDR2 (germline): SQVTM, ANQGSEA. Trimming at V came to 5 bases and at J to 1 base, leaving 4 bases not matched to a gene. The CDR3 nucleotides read TGCAGCGTTCGAGGACAGGAGAACACCGGGGAGCTGTTTTTT. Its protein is CSVRGQENTGELFF.